The 8 T cell receptor beta chains listed next were all sequenced from one sample in a study of T cells after yellow fever vaccination. MiXCR, run by TCRdb on the 5' RACE reads, gives a single entry per CDR3 protein. The sample yields 230,000 or so distinct CDR3 sequences, roughly 6.2% seen once. Sequenced material: CD4+ T cells sorted from PBMCs, taken on the day of the yellow fever booster vaccination. The receptor set was obtained from a man younger than 45 who received the YFV17D yellow fever vaccine.

V usage is TRBV19 and J usage is TRBJ2-7; the D call may be TRBD1 or TRBD2 (5 bases each). V lost 4 bases and J lost 4, with 11 bases in between. Germline lookup yields CDR1 LNHDA and CDR2 SQIVND (reference sequence). This CDR3 has 13 amino acids. CDR3 region: CASSRGKGYEQYF. CDR3 bases: TGTGCCAGTAGTAGAGGGAAGGGGTACGAGCAGTACTTC.

This clonotype was seen more than once but under ten times. V usage is TRBV10-3 and J usage is TRBJ2-1, with unresolved D. This CDR3 spans 13 amino acids. V lost 0 bases and J lost 8, with 8 bases in between. From germline, CDR1 is ENHRY and CDR2 SYGVKD. Written as DNA, the CDR3 is TGTGCCATCAGTGAGTCGGGGTTGCATGAGCAGTTCTTC. Its translation is CAISESGLHEQFF.

Only a few counts were recorded for this clonotype. The CDR3 sequence is CSVEANTMNTEAFF. The CDR3 nucleotides are TGCAGCGTTGAGGCAAATACCATGAACACTGAAGCTTTCTTT. The V call is TRBV29-1, the J call TRBJ1-1; D unclear. V lost 3 bases, J lost 0 bases, and 11 bases lay in between. CDR3 length: 14 residues. Germline lookup yields CDR1 SQVTM and CDR2 ANQGSEA. The variable domain in full, completed from reference TRBV29-1 and TRBJ1-1, reads SAVISQKPSRDICQRGTSLTIQCQVDSQVTMMFWYRQQPGQSLTLIATANQGSEATYESGFVIDKFPISRPNLTFSTLTVSNMSPEDSSIYLCSVEANTMNTEAFFGQGTRLTVV.

The chain joins TRBV7-2 to TRBJ2-7, with TRBD2 matching over 7 bases. This CDR3 is 13 amino acids long. Trimming cost V 7 bases and J 9 bases; bases outside gene matches: 12. Germline CDR1 is SGHTA and CDR2 is FQGNSA. For the CDR3, the DNA is TGTGCCAGCACCGTCGGCGGGGGATATGGGCAGTACTTC. Protein: CASTVGGGYGQYF.

This clonotype turned up a few times. J is TRBJ2-6 and V is TRBV5-4; 7 nucleotides match TRBD1. The V segment lost 3 bases and the J segment 2 bases; nucleotides outside the gene matches: 8. This CDR3 contains 17 residues. Per germline, CDR1 SGHNT and CDR2 YYREEE (reference sequence). The CDR3 DNA follows: TGTGCCAGCAGCTCCCGACAGGGATCGCCTGGGGCCAACGTCCTGACTTTC. It specifies CASSSRQGSPGANVLTF.

The table lists this clonotype with many counts. The gene calls are TRBV7-2 and TRBJ2-1, with a possible D match to TRBD1 (6 bases). Trimming cost V 5 bases and J 1 base, with 12 bases left between them. The CDR3 is 15 amino acids. Germline assignment: CDR1 SGHTA and CDR2 FQGNSA. The CDR3 DNA is TGTGCCAGCAGCCCCGGGACACAATCCTACAATGAGCAGTTCTTC. This codes for CASSPGTQSYNEQFF.

The chain recombines TRBV23-1 with TRBJ2-5, with D possibly TRBD1 on 6 matching bases. TRBV23-1 is known as an ORF, though its function is uncertain. The CDR3 runs 17 residues. The germline V and J ends were trimmed by 3 bases and 4 bases, with 21 bases remaining between them. CDR3 coding DNA: TGCGCCAGCAGTCAGAGGAAACAGGGTATTCTCCCAGAGACCCAGTACTTC. Protein product: CASSQRKQGILPETQYF.

The rearrangement joins TRBV9 to TRBJ2-1, with TRBD2 matching 9 bases. J gave up 1 base and V 0 bases, and 5 bases lay outside the gene matches. This CDR3 contains 17 residues. Germline V gives CDR1 SGDLS, CDR2 YYNGEE. CDR3 region: CASSVDGLAGSYNEQFF. CDR3 DNA: TGTGCCAGCAGCGTAGACGGCCTAGCGGGGTCCTACAATGAGCAGTTCTTC.